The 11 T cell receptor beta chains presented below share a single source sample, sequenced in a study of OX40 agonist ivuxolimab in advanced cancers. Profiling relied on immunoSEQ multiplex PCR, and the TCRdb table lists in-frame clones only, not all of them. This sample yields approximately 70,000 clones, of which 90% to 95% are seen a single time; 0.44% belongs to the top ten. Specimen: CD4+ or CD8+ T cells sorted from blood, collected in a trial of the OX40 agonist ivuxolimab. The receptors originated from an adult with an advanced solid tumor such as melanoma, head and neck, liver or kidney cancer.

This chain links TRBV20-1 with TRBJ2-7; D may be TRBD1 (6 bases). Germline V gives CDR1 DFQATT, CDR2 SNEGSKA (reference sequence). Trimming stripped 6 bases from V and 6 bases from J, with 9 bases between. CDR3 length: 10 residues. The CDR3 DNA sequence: TGCAGTGCGGCAGGGGCCGAGCAGTACTTC. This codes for CSAAGAEQYF.

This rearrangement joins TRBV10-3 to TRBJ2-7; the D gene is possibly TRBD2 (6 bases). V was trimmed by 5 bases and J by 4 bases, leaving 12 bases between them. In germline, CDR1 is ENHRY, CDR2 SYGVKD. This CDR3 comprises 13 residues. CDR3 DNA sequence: TGTGCCATCAGTCATCGGGACTCTTACGAGCAGTACTTC. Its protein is CAISHRDSYEQYF.

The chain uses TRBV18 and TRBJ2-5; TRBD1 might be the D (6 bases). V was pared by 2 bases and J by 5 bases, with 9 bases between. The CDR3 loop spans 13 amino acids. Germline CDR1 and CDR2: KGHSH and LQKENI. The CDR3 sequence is CASSPRTDETQYF. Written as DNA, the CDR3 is TGTGCCAGCTCACCAAGGACAGATGAGACCCAGTACTTC.

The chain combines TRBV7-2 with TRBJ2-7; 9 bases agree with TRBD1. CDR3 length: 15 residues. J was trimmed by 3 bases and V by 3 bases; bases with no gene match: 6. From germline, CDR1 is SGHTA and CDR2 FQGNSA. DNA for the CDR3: TGTGCCAGCAGCTTTCTTGGACAGGGGAACTACGAGCAGTACTTC. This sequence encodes CASSFLGQGNYEQYF.

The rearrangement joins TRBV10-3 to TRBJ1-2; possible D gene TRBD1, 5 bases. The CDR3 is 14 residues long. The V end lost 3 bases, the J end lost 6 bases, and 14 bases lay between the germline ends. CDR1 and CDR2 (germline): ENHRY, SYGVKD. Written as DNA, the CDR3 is TGTGCCATCAGTGATCGGGAGGGGACTCATGGCTACACCTTC. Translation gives CAISDREGTHGYTF.

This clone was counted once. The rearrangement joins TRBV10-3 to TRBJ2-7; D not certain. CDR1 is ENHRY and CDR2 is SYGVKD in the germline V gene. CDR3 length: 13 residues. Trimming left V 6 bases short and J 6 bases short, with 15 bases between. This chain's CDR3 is CAIRKGATGEQYF. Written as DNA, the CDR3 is TGTGCCATCAGGAAGGGCGCCACTGGCGAGCAGTACTTC.

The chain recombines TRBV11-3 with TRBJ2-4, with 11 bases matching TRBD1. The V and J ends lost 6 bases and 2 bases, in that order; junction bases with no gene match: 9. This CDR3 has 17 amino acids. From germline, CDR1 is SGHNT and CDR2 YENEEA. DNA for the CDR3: TGTGCCAGCAGAGCCGGGACAGGGGGGTTATCCAAAAACATTCAGTACTTC. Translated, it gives CASRAGTGGLSKNIQYF. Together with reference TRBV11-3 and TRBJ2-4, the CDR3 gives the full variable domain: EAGVVQSPRYKIIEKKQPVAFWCNPISGHNTLYWYLQNLGQGPELLIRYENEEAVDDSQLPKDRFSAERLKGVDSTLKIQPAELGDSAVYLCASRAGTGGLSKNIQYFGAGTRLSVL.

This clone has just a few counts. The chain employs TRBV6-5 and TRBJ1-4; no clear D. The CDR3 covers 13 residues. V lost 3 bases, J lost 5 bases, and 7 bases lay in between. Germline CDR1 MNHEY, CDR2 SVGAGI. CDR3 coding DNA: TGTGCCAGCAGTTATACGTTAAATGAAAAACTGTTTTTT. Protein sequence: CASSYTLNEKLFF.

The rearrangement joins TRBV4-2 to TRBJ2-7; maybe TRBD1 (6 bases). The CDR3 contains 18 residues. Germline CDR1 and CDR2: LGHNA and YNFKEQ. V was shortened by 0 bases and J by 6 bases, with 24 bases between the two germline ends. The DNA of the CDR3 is TGTGCCAGCAGCCAAGATAGGGCAGGGGATAAACGGAGGAGCGAGCAGTACTTC. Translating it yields CASSQDRAGDKRRSEQYF.

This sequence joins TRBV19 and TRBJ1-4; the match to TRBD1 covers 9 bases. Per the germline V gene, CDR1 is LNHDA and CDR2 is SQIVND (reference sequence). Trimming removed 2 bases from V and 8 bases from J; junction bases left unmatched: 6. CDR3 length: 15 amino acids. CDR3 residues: CASSIRGTGLEKLFF. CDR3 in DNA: TGTGCCAGTAGTATAAGAGGGACAGGGCTAGAAAAACTGTTTTTT.

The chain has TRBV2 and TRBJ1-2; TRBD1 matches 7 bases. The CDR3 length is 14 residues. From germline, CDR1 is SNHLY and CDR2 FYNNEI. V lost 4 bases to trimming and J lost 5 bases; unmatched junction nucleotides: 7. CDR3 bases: TGTGCCAGCAGTGTATCACAGGGGCGTTATGGCTACACCTTC. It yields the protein CASSVSQGRYGYTF. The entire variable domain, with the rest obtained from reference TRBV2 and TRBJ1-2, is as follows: EPEVTQTPSHQVTQMGQEVILRCVPISNHLYFYWYRQILGQKVEFLVSFYNNEISEKSEIFDDQFSVERPDGSNFTLKIRSTKLEDSAMYFCASSVSQGRYGYTFGSGTRLTVV.